This T cell receptor beta chain derives from a study of CXCR3-negative and CXCR3-positive naive CD8 T cells. Study-level background: The TRB read total, 120 million to 150 million, broke down to about 1.5 +/- 0.3 million reads per library.

UMI-labeled 5' RACE yielded the TRB cDNA libraries. TCRdb re-called the 5' RACE reads; one entry per CDR3 protein, DNA not given. The sample holds around 60,000 distinct CDR3 sequences. Germline V gives CDR1 SGHDN, CDR2 FVKESK. The CDR3 contains 18 residues. Findings and caveats of the study: Comparison of naive CXCR3-negative and CXCR3-positive cells revealed similar TRBV-TRBJ usage, while memory cells differed. In both naive subsets diversity was comparably high, whereas memory CD8+ cells showed much lower diversity. Against CXCR3-negative naive cells, CXCR3-positive naive cells showed more hydrophobic TRB CDR3s.

A word on this clonotype: Antigen unknown.

The specimen was naive CXCR3+ CD8+ T cells from blood. Subset denoted: CD45RO-CCR7+CD27+CD95- naive CD8+ T cells expressing CXCR3 (TNR3+). The TCR comes from a human donor in good health. Some clones in this sample may be carry-over from other donors' samples. The chain employs TRBV14 and TRBJ2-3; TCRdb lists TRBD2, though no DNA is available to test this call. CDR3: CASSPGLAGGGGTDTQYF.